This TCR beta chain stems from a study of blood T cell repertoires in COVID-19. Turning to the study itself: T cells, B-cell-depleted T cells, or PBMCs supplied cDNA or gDNA.

Germline assignment: CDR1 PRHDT and CDR2 FYEKMQ (reference sequence). There are 17 residues in the CDR3. Trimming took 4 bases from V and 0 from J; bases not matched to a gene: 8. In the original processing: How many nucleated cells were present was estimated from reference gene primer amplification. The repertoire was sequenced with immunoSEQ multiplex PCR; TCRdb's copy has only in-frame clones and lacks some. V, J and clone size are those of that table, while D and trimming were read from the DNA. The sample has about 130,000 clones, 80% to 95% seen once; the top ten hold around 2.1%. The sequenced material came from peripheral blood. This sequence originates from a man aged 50-59 years with COVID-19, enrolled during active disease. The chain links TRBV13 to TRBJ1-1, with 10 nucleotides matching TRBD1. CDR3 residues: CASSYPSGTGVNTEAFF. The CDR3 DNA reads TGTGCCAGCAGCTACCCCTCCGGGACAGGGGTGAACACTGAAGCTTTCTTT.